The T cell receptor beta chain described here comes from a study of vaccination and CD4 T cells after COVID-19. Whole-study context: The convalescent group had six males, four females, seven Caucasians, two Asians, one multiracial. General study findings and limits: Convalescent patients' median share of reactive clones seen only post-vaccination was about 86%.

This CDR3 is built from 16 residues. Germline lookup yields CDR1 ENHRY and CDR2 SYGVKD. V gave up 4 bases and J gave up 2 bases; unmatched junction bases: 6. The Oncomine TCR Beta short-read assay generated sequence data from the DNA of cultured CD4+ T cells. Using the QIAamp micro DNA kit, genomic DNA was extracted from the CD4+ T cells that had been cultured. TCRdb analysed the PCR reads with MiXCR anew, one entry per CDR3 protein. The sample has over 10,000 distinct CDR3 sequences, approximately 58% seen once. As to treatment: approximately 9-day PBMC culture with coronavirus spike peptide pools or control peptides (ViraFEST assay). As to this clonotype: Its antigen is currently unknown.

The clonotype comes from a human donor who had recovered from COVID-19. The gene calls are TRBV10-3 and TRBJ2-1, with TRBD1 matching over 9 bases. Sequencing was performed on CD4+ T cells from blood, cultured in vitro. This CDR3 is CAISAITGGAYNEQFF. For the CDR3, the DNA is TGTGCCATCAGTGCAATTACAGGGGGCGCCTACAATGAGCAGTTCTTC.